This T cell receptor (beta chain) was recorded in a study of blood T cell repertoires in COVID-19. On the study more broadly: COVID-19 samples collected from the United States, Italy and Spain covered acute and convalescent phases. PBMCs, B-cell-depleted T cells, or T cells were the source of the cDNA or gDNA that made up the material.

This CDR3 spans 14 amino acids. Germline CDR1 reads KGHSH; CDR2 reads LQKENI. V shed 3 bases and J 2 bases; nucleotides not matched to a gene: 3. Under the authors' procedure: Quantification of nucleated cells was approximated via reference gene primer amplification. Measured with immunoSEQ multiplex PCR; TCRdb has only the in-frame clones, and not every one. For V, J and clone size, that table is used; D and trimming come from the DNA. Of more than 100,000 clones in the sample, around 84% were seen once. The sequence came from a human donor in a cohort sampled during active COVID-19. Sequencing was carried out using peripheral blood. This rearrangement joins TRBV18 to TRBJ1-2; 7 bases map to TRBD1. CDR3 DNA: TGTGCCAGCTCACCCGGGACAGTAAACTATGGCTACACCTTC. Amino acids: CASSPGTVNYGYTF.